These 23 T cell receptor beta chains came from one sample sequenced in a study of shared clonotypes between healthy human individuals. Libraries were prepared by immunoSEQ multiplex PCR; TCRdb keeps only in-frame clonotypes and omits some of them. The sample contains roughly 1 million clones, roughly 80% of which appear only once. Source material: memory CD4+ T cells sorted from blood. Sample subset: CD45RA-negative fraction. These receptors were obtained from a man younger than 35 in good health.

The rearrangement links TRBV10-3 to TRBJ1-3, with D unresolved. The CDR3 spans 14 residues. The germline V gene has CDR1 ENHRY and CDR2 SYGVKD. V lost 3 bases, J lost 9 bases, and 15 bases lay in between. The CDR3 nucleotides read TGTGCCATCAGTGATGGGAATGGGTTCAGCACCATATATTTT. Translating gives CAISDGNGFSTIYF.

This clone showed up just a few times. This chain connects TRBV2 to TRBJ2-2, with D possibly being TRBD2 (6 bases). The germline V gene encodes CDR1 SNHLY and CDR2 FYNNEI. The CDR3 consists of 13 residues. Trimming took 7 bases from V and 6 from J, leaving 12 bases between them. The CDR3 is CASISGGPGELFF. CDR3 DNA: TGTGCCAGCATTTCCGGGGGTCCCGGGGAGCTGTTTTTT.

The chain couples TRBV28 to TRBJ1-2, with D possibly being TRBD1 (5 bases). Trimming pared 3 bases from V and 4 bases from J, leaving 12 bases between. This CDR3 has 14 residues. From germline, CDR1 is MDHEN and CDR2 SYDVKM. The CDR3 nucleotides are TGTGCCAGCAGTTTGGCAGGGATCGTCTATGGCTACACCTTC. Translating gives CASSLAGIVYGYTF.

The rearrangement uses TRBV29-1 and TRBJ2-7, with 7 positions matching TRBD2. V shed 4 bases, J shed 2 bases, and the junction held 5 bases outside the gene matches. This CDR3 has 13 residues. Germline CDR1 is SQVTM and CDR2 is ANQGSEA. CDR3 sequence reads: CSVGLAVPYEQYF. The CDR3 DNA is TGCAGCGTTGGCCTAGCGGTTCCCTACGAGCAGTACTTC.

This clone came up a few times. The chain combines TRBV30 with TRBJ1-1; D unclear. CDR1 and CDR2 (germline): GTSNPN, SVGIG (reference sequence). This CDR3 is 11 amino acids long. Deletions cut 2 bases from V and 4 bases from J, with 5 bases between. The CDR3: CAWSWSTEAFF. The CDR3 DNA reads TGTGCCTGGAGTTGGAGCACTGAAGCTTTCTTT.

J is TRBJ2-3 and V is TRBV27; D is uncertain. The CDR3 loop spans 16 amino acids. Germline assignment: CDR1 MNHEY and CDR2 SMNVEV (reference sequence). V shed 5 bases and J shed 2 bases, with 17 bases lying between them. CDR3 sequence (DNA): TGTGCCAGCAGTCCGCGCAGGTACTTAACCACAGATACGCAGTATTTT. Translating gives CASSPRRYLTTDTQYF.

The chain joins TRBV5-1 to TRBJ2-5, with 14 nucleotides matching TRBD2. Germline V lookup: CDR1 SGHRS, CDR2 YFSETQ. The V and J ends lost 4 bases and 5 bases, in that order; junction bases with no gene match: 10. The CDR3 is made up of 17 amino acids. The CDR3 spells CASSPQPTSGGVETQYF. The CDR3 DNA reads as TGCGCCAGCAGCCCCCAACCGACTAGCGGGGGGGTCGAGACCCAGTACTTC.

The rearrangement uses TRBV7-9 and TRBJ1-5; D is unclear. This CDR3 contains 13 residues. V was pared by 3 bases and J by 5 bases, with 8 bases between. Germline-derived CDR1 and CDR2 are SEHNR and FQNEAQ (reference sequence). CDR3 residues: CASSFGYHQPQHF. The CDR3 DNA is TGTGCCAGCAGCTTCGGGTATCATCAGCCCCAGCATTTT.

This clone was detected many times. The chain is built from TRBV6-6 and TRBJ1-1; perhaps TRBD1 as D (6 bases). This CDR3 has 12 amino acids. Per the germline V gene, CDR1 is MNHNY and CDR2 is SVGAGI (reference sequence). Trimming cost V 6 bases and J 7 bases, with 12 bases left between them. CDR3 DNA sequence: TGTGCCAGCAGGGGCGGGACAAATGAAGCTTTCTTT. Encoded protein: CASRGGTNEAFF.

This chain uses TRBV9 with TRBJ2-1, with unresolved D. The CDR3 loop spans 13 amino acids. V was pared by 4 bases and J by 0 bases, with 5 bases between. Germline lookup yields CDR1 SGDLS and CDR2 YYNGEE. The CDR3 region has the DNA TGTGCCAGCAGCACGAGCTCCTACAATGAGCAGTTCTTC. Translating gives CASSTSSYNEQFF.

This chain links TRBV2 with TRBJ2-1; TRBD2 matches 12 bases. The CDR3 runs to 15 residues. CDR1 and CDR2 from the germline V gene are SNHLY and FYNNEI. V trimming: 6 bases; J trimming: 9 bases; junction bases outside the gene matches: 9. The CDR3 protein is CASREGLAGAIEQFF. In nucleotides, the CDR3 is TGTGCCAGCAGGGAGGGACTAGCGGGTGCAATTGAGCAGTTCTTC.

The chain has TRBV7-2 and TRBJ2-5; 8 bases agree with TRBD2. CDR3 length: 14 amino acids. Germline trimming cut 5 bases from V and 4 bases from J; bases unmatched to any gene: 6. Looked up from germline, CDR1 is SGHTA and CDR2 is FQGNSA. The CDR3 DNA is TGTGCCAGCAGCAAACTCGGGGGGGTAGAGACCCAGTACTTC. Its translation is CASSKLGGVETQYF.

The CDR3 region has the DNA TGCGCCAGCAGCTTCGACGGGGGGCCCTACAATGAGCAGTTCTTC. Protein sequence: CASSFDGGPYNEQFF. V gene TRBV5-1 combines with J gene TRBJ2-1; possibly TRBD2 for D (7 bases). Trimming shortened V by 2 bases and J by 2 bases, and 11 bases separated the two germline ends. Germline CDR1 is SGHRS and CDR2 is YFSETQ. CDR3 length: 15 residues. Variable domain in full (rest from reference TRBV5-1 and TRBJ2-1): KAGVTQTPRYLIKTRGQQVTLSCSPISGHRSVSWYQQTPGQGLQFLFEYFSETQRNKGNFPGRFSGRQFSNSRSEMNVSTLELGDSALYLCASSFDGGPYNEQFFGPGTRLTVL.

The rearrangement uses TRBV4-3 and TRBJ1-6, with a tentative D call TRBD1 (6 bases). V lost 0 bases and J lost 6, with 12 bases in between. The CDR3 totals 16 residues. Germline V CDR1 and CDR2: LGHNA, YSLEER. The CDR3 spells CASSQDSGGGNSPLHF. CDR3 DNA sequence: TGCGCCAGCAGCCAAGATTCTGGAGGGGGTAATTCACCCCTCCACTTT.

Note on this clone: This is likely an artifact of a read error, given a far larger clone one base away. This chain connects TRBV2 to TRBJ2-1; TRBD2 matches 8 bases. The CDR3 is made up of 14 amino acids. CDR1 SNHLY and CDR2 FYNNEI come from the germline V gene. With V trimmed by 7 bases and J by 10 bases, 12 bases remained unmatched. In DNA, the CDR3 is TGTGCCAGCACCAACGGGGGGGCAGGCTACGAGCAGTTCTTC. This sequence encodes CASTNGGAGYEQFF.

The chain recombines TRBV6-6 with TRBJ2-5, with D possibly matching TRBD2 (5 bases). Trimming left V 6 bases short and J 2 bases short, with 10 bases between. The CDR3 contains 13 residues. Germline CDR1 reads MNHNY; CDR2 reads SVGAGI (reference sequence). DNA of the CDR3: TGTGCCAGCAGGTGGAGGATGCAAGAGACCCAGTACTTC. Protein sequence: CASRWRMQETQYF.

The genes are TRBV5-4 and TRBJ1-4; 8 bases map to TRBD1. CDR3 length equals 17 residues. Per germline, CDR1 SGHNT and CDR2 YYREEE (reference sequence). Trimming at V came to 0 bases and at J to 7 bases, leaving 11 bases not matched to a gene. CDR3 sequence (DNA): TGTGCCAGCAGCTTGGGTTTGGGGAAGGACAGGGCTGAAAAACTGTTTTTT. Its translation is CASSLGLGKDRAEKLFF.

This sequence joins TRBV5-6 and TRBJ2-2, with 7 bases identical to TRBD1. The V and J ends lost 4 bases and 7 bases, in that order; junction bases with no gene match: 7. Germline loops: CDR1 SGHDT, CDR2 YYEEEE. This CDR3 has 14 residues. This CDR3 is CASSRRQGGGELFF. Here the CDR3 DNA reads TGTGCCAGCAGCCGGAGACAGGGCGGCGGGGAGCTGTTTTTT. The complete variable domain, with remaining parts taken from reference TRBV5-6 and TRBJ2-2, reads DAGVTQSPTHLIKTRGQQVTLRCSPKSGHDTVSWYQQALGQGPQFIFQYYEEEERQRGNFPDRFSGHQFPNYSSELNVNALLLGDSALYLCASSRRQGGGELFFGEGSRLTVL.

The chain uses TRBV15 and TRBJ2-4; TRBD2 might be the D (5 bases). The CDR3 covers 16 residues. Trimming took off 0 bases at V and 0 bases at J, with 9 bases between the two ends. In germline, CDR1 is LNHNV, CDR2 YYDKDF (reference sequence). The CDR3 sequence is CATSRDAGEAKNIQYF. The CDR3 nucleotides read TGTGCCACCAGCAGAGATGCCGGGGAAGCCAAAAACATTCAGTACTTC.

The V gene is TRBV19, the J gene TRBJ2-4; no definite D call. Trimming cost V 8 bases and J 2 bases, with 1 base left between them. The V gene's germline CDR1 is LNHDA and CDR2 SQIVND (reference sequence). The CDR3 spans 10 residues. CDR3 nucleotides: TGTGCCAGTTCCAAAAACATTCAGTACTTC. Protein: CASSKNIQYF.

The gene calls are TRBV9 and TRBJ1-4; 7 bases are a match to TRBD1. CDR3 length equals 16 residues. Germline-derived CDR1 and CDR2 are SGDLS and YYNGEE. J was trimmed by 8 bases and V by 4 bases; bases with no gene match: 14. The DNA of the CDR3 is TGTGCCAGCAGCCCAGGGGAGGGGGCGCCGGGGGAAAAACTGTTTTTT. Amino acid sequence: CASSPGEGAPGEKLFF.

This rearrangement joins TRBV7-9 to TRBJ2-7; D is perhaps TRBD2 (6 bases). Germline CDR1 is SEHNR and CDR2 is FQNEAQ (reference sequence). The CDR3 is 16 residues long. Trimming stripped 1 base from V and 1 base from J, with 14 bases between. This CDR3 reads CASSLESGTASYEQYF. The CDR3 DNA reads TGTGCCAGCAGCTTAGAATCGGGGACTGCTTCCTACGAGCAGTACTTC.

V usage is TRBV4-1 and J usage is TRBJ2-5; the D gene is possibly TRBD2 (6 bases). The J call may be wrong; the DNA end is better matched by TRBJ2-7. Germline CDR1 reads MGHRA; CDR2 reads YSYEKL. The CDR3 is 14 amino acids. In nucleotides, the CDR3 is TGCGCCAGCAGCCAAGTTGAGACTAGCTACGAGCAGTACTTC. This sequence encodes CASSQVETSYEQYF.